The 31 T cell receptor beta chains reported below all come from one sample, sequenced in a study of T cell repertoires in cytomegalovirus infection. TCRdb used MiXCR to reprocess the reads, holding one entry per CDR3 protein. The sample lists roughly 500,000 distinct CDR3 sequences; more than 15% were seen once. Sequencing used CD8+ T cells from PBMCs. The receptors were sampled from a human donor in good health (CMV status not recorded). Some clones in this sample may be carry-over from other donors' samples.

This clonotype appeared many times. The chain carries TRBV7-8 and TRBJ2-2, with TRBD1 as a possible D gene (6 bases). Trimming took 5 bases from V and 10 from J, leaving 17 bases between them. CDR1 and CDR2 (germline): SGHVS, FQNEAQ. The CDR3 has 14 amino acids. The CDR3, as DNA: TGTGCCAGCAGCCTAACCCAACAGGGTGTGGAGCTGTTTTTT. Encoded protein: CASSLTQQGVELFF.

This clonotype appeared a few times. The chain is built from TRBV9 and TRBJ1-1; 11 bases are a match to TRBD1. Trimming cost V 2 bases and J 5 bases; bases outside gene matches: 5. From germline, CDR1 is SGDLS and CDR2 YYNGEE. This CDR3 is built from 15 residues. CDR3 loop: CASSVAGTGGTEAFF. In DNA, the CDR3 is TGTGCCAGCAGCGTCGCGGGGACAGGGGGAACTGAAGCTTTCTTT. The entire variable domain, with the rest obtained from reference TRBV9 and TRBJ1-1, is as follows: DSGVTQTPKHLITATGQRVTLRCSPRSGDLSVYWYQQSLDQGLQFLIQYYNGEERAKGNILERFSAQQFPDLHSELNLSSLELGDSALYFCASSVAGTGGTEAFFGQGTRLTVV.

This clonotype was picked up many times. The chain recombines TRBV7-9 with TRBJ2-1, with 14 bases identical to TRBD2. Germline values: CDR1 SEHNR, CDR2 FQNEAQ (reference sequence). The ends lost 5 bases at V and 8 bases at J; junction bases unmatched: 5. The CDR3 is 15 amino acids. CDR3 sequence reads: CASSGTSGSKDEQFF. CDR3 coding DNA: TGTGCCAGCAGCGGGACTAGCGGGAGTAAGGATGAGCAGTTCTTC.

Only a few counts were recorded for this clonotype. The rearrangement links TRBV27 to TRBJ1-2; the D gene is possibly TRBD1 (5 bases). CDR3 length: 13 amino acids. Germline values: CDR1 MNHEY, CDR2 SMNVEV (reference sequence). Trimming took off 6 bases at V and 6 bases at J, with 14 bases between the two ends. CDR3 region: CASSSGGGDGYTF. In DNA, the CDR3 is TGTGCCAGCAGCTCTGGCGGGGGGGATGGCTACACCTTC.

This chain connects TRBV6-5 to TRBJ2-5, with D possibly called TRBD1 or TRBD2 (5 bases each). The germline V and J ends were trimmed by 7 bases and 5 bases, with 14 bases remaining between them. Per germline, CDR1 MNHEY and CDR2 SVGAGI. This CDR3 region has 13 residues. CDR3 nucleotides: TGTGCCAGCACCGTTGGGACCGGGGAGACCCAGTACTTC. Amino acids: CASTVGTGETQYF.

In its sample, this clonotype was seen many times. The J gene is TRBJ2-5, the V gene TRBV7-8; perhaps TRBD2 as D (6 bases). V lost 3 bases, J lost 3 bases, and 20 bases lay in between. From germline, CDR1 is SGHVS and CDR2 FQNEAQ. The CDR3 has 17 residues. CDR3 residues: CASSFYLVSGEKETQYF. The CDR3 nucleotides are TGTGCCAGCAGCTTCTATTTGGTTAGCGGAGAAAAAGAGACCCAGTACTTC.

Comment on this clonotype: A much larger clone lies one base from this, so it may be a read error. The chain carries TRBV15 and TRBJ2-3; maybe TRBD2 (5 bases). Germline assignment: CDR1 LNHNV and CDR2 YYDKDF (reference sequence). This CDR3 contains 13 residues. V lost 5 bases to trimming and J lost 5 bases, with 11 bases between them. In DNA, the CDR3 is TGTGCCACCAGCCCGAGGGCCCGAGATACGCAGTATTTT. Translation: CATSPRARDTQYF.

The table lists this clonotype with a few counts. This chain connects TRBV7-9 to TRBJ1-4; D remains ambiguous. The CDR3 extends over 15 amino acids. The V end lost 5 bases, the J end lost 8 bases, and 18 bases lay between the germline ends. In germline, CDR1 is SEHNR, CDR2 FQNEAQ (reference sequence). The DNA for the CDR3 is TGTGCCAGCAGCAACCGGGCCCCCTCCCGGGAAAAACTGTTTTTT. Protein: CASSNRAPSREKLFF.

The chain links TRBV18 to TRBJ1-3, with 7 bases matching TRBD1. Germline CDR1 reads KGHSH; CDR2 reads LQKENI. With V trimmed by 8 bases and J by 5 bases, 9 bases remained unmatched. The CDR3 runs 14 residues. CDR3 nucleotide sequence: TGTGCCAGCACCGCAGGGGGAAGTCGAAACACCATATATTTT. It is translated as CASTAGGSRNTIYF. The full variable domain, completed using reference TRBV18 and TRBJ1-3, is NAGVMQNPRHLVRRRGQEARLRCSPMKGHSHVYWYRQLPEEGLKFMVYLQKENIIDESGMPKERFSAEFPKEGPSILRIQQVVRGDSAAYFCASTAGGSRNTIYFGEGSWLTVV.

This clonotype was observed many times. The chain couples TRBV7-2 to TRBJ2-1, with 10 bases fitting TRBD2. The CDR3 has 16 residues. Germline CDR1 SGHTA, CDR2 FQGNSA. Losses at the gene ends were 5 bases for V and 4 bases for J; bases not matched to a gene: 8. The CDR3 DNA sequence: TGTGCCAGCAGCCCGGGGGTAGCGGGGGGTTACAATGAGCAGTTCTTC. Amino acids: CASSPGVAGGYNEQFF.

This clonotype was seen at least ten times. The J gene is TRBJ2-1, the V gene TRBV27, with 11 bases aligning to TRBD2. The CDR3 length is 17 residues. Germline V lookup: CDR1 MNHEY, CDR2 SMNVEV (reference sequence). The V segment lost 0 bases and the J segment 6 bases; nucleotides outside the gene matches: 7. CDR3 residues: CASSLSGRTSGGNEQFF. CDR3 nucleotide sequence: TGTGCCAGCAGTTTATCGGGCCGAACTAGCGGGGGCAATGAGCAGTTCTTC.

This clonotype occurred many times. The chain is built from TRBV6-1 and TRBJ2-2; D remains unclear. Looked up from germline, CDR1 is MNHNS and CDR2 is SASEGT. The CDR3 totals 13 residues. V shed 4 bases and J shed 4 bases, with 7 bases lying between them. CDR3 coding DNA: TGTGCCAGCAGTGCTTTGGTCACCGGGGAGCTGTTTTTT. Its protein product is CASSALVTGELFF.

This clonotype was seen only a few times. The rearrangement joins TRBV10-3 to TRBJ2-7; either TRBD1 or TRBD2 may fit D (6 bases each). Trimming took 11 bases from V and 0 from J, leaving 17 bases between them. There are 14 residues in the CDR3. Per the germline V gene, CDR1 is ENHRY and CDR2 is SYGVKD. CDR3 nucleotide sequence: TGTGCCGCGAGGGGGGACGTTAGCTCCTACGAGCAGTACTTC. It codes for CAARGDVSSYEQYF.

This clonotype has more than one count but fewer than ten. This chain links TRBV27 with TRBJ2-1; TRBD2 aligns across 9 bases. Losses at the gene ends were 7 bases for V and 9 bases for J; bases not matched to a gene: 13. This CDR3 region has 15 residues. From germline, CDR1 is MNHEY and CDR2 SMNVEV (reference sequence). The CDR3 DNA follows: TGTGCCAGCACCCGGATGGGCGGGGGGGCTGCTGAGCAGTTCTTC. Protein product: CASTRMGGGAAEQFF.

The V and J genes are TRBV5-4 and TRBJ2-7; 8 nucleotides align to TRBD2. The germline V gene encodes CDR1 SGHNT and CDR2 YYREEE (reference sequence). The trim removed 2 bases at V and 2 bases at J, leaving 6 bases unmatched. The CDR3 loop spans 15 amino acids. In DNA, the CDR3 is TGTGCCAGCAGCTTCAAGCGGGAGACCACCTACGAGCAGTACTTC. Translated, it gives CASSFKRETTYEQYF.

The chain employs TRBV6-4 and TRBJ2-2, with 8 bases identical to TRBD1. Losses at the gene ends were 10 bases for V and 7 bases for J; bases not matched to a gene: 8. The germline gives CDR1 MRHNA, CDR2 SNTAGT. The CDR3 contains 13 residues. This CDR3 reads CAKDRGFIGELFF. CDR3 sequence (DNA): TGTGCCAAAGACAGGGGATTTATCGGGGAGCTGTTTTTT.

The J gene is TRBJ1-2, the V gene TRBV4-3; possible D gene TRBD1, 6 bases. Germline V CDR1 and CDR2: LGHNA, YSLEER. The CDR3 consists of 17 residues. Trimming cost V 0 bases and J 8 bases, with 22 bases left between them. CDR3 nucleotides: TGCGCCAGCAGCCAAGATTTCAGGCCAGGGGATGGACCGGGCTACACCTTC. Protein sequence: CASSQDFRPGDGPGYTF.

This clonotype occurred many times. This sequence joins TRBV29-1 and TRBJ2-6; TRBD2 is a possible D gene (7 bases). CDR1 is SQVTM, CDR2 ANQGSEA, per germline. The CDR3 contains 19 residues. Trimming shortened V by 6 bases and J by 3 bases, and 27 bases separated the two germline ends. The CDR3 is CSVPTGGQGRSLGANVLTF. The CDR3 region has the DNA TGCAGCGTCCCCACCGGGGGGCAGGGTAGATCTCTTGGGGCCAACGTCCTGACTTTC. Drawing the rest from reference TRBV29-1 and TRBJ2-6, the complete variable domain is SAVISQKPSRDICQRGTSLTIQCQVDSQVTMMFWYRQQPGQSLTLIATANQGSEATYESGFVIDKFPISRPNLTFSTLTVSNMSPEDSSIYLCSVPTGGQGRSLGANVLTFGAGSRLTVL.

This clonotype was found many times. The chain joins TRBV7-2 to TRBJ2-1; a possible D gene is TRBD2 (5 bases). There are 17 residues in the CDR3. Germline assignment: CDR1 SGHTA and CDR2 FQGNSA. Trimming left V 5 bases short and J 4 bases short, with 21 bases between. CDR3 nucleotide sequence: TGTGCCAGCAGCCCGCTGGATGGACTTATGGGGTACAATGAGCAGTTCTTC. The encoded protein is CASSPLDGLMGYNEQFF.

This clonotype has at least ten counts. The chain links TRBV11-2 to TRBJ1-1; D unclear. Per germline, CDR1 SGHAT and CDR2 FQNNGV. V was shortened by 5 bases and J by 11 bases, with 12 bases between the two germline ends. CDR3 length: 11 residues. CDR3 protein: CASSGPRRAFF. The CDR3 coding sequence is TGTGCCAGCAGCGGGCCTCGTCGGGCTTTCTTT.

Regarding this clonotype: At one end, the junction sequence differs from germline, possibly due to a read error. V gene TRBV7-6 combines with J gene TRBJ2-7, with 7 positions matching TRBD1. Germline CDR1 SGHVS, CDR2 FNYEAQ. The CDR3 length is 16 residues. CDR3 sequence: CASSLGPQGISYEKYF. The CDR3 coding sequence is TGTGCAAGCAGCTTAGGACCACAGGGGATATCCTACGAGAAGTACTTC.

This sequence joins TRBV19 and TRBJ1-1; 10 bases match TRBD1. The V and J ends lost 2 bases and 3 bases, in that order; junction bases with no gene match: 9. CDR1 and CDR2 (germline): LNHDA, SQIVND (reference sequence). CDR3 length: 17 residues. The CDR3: CASSINPDRGLDTEAFF. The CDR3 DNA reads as TGTGCCAGTAGTATAAACCCCGACAGGGGGCTGGACACTGAAGCTTTCTTT.

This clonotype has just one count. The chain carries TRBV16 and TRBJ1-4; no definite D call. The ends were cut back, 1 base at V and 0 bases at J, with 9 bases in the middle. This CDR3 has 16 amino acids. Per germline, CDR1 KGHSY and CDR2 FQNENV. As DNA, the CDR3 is TGTGCCAGCAGCCAATTTTCGGTTTCAACTAATGAAAAACTGTTTTTT. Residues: CASSQFSVSTNEKLFF.

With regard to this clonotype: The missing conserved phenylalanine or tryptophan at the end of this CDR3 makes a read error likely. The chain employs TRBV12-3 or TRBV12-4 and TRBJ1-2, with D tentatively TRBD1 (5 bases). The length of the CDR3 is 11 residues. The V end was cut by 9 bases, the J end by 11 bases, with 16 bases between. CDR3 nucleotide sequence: TGTGCCAGTGGAGGGGTCCATGTTTACACCTAC. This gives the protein CASGGVHVYTY.

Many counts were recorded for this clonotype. The CDR3 DNA follows: TGTGCCAGCAGCTTCGAGGGAATCACTGAAGCTTTCTTT. Its protein product is CASSFEGITEAFF. J is TRBJ1-1 and V is TRBV7-3; unclear D gene. The CDR3 extends over 13 amino acids. Per the germline V gene, CDR1 is SGHTA and CDR2 is FQGTGA. V dropped 3 bases and J dropped 4 bases, with 9 bases sitting between them. Based on the CDR3 plus reference TRBV7-3 and TRBJ1-1, the full variable domain is GAGVSQTPSNKVTEKGKYVELRCDPISGHTALYWYRQSLGQGPEFLIYFQGTGAADDSGLPNDRFFAVRPEGSVSTLKIQRTERGDSAVYLCASSFEGITEAFFGQGTRLTVV.

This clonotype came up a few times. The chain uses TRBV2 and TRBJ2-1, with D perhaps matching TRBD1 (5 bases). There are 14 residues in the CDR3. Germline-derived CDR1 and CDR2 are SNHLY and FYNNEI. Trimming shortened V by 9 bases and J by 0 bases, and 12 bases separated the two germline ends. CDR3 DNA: TGTGCCAGAGACCAGGGCGACTCCTACAATGAGCAGTTCTTC. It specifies CARDQGDSYNEQFF.

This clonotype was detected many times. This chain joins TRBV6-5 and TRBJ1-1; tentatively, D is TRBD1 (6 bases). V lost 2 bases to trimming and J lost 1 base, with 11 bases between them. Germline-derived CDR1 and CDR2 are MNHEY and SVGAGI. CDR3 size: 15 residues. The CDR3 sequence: CASSYDAGANTEAFF. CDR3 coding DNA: TGTGCCAGCAGTTACGATGCAGGGGCGAACACTGAAGCTTTCTTT.

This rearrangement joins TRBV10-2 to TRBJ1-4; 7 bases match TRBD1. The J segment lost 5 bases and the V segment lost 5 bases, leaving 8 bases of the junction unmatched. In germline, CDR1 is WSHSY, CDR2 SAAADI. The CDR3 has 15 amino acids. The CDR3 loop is CASSPTPGQNEKLFF. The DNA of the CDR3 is TGCGCCAGCAGTCCCACACCGGGACAGAATGAAAAACTGTTTTTT.

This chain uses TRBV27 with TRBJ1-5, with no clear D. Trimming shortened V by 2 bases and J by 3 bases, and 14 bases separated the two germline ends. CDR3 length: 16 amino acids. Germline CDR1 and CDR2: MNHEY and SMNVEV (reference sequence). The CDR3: CASSLTGTPYNQPQHF. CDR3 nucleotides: TGTGCCAGCAGTTTAACGGGCACCCCCTACAATCAGCCCCAGCATTTT.

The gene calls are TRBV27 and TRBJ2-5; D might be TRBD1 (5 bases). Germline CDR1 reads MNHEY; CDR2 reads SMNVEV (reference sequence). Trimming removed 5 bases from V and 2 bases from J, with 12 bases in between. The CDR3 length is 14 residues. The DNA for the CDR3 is TGTGCCAGCAGTCGATGGGGCAGTCAAGAGACCCAGTACTTC. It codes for CASSRWGSQETQYF.

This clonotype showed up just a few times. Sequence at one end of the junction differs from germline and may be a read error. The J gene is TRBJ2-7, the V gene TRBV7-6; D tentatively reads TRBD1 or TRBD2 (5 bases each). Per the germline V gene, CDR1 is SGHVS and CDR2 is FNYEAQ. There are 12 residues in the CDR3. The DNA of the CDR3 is TGTGCCAGCAGCATAGCCGGGACCCAATACGGCTTC. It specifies CASSIAGTQYGF.